This T cell receptor beta chain was observed in a study of OX40 agonist ivuxolimab in advanced cancers. About the research overall: An anti-OX40 (CD134) antibody with agonistic activity, ivuxolimab, was administered to patients. General study findings and limits: Certain nonresponders likewise exhibited a low normalized T-cell clonal expansion.

The method was immunoSEQ multiplex PCR; TCRdb's version includes in-frame clones alone and lacks a portion of them. Altogether 65,000 to 100,000 clones are present, about 92% being singletons, with the ten largest covering approximately 0.3%. CDR3 length: 14 amino acids. CDR1 is LNHDA, CDR2 SQIVND, per germline (reference sequence). J gave up 4 bases and V 3 bases, and 3 bases lay outside the gene matches. As for this clone: The target antigen is unknown.

The chain employs TRBV19 and TRBJ2-5, with 9 positions matching TRBD2. The clonotype comes from an adult with an advanced solid tumor such as melanoma, head and neck, liver or kidney cancer. This specimen was CD4+ or CD8+ T cells sorted from blood, taken in a trial of the OX40 agonist ivuxolimab. The CDR3 coding sequence is TGTGCCAGTAGTATCGCGGGGGGGCGAGAGACCCAGTACTTC. It yields the protein CASSIAGGRETQYF.